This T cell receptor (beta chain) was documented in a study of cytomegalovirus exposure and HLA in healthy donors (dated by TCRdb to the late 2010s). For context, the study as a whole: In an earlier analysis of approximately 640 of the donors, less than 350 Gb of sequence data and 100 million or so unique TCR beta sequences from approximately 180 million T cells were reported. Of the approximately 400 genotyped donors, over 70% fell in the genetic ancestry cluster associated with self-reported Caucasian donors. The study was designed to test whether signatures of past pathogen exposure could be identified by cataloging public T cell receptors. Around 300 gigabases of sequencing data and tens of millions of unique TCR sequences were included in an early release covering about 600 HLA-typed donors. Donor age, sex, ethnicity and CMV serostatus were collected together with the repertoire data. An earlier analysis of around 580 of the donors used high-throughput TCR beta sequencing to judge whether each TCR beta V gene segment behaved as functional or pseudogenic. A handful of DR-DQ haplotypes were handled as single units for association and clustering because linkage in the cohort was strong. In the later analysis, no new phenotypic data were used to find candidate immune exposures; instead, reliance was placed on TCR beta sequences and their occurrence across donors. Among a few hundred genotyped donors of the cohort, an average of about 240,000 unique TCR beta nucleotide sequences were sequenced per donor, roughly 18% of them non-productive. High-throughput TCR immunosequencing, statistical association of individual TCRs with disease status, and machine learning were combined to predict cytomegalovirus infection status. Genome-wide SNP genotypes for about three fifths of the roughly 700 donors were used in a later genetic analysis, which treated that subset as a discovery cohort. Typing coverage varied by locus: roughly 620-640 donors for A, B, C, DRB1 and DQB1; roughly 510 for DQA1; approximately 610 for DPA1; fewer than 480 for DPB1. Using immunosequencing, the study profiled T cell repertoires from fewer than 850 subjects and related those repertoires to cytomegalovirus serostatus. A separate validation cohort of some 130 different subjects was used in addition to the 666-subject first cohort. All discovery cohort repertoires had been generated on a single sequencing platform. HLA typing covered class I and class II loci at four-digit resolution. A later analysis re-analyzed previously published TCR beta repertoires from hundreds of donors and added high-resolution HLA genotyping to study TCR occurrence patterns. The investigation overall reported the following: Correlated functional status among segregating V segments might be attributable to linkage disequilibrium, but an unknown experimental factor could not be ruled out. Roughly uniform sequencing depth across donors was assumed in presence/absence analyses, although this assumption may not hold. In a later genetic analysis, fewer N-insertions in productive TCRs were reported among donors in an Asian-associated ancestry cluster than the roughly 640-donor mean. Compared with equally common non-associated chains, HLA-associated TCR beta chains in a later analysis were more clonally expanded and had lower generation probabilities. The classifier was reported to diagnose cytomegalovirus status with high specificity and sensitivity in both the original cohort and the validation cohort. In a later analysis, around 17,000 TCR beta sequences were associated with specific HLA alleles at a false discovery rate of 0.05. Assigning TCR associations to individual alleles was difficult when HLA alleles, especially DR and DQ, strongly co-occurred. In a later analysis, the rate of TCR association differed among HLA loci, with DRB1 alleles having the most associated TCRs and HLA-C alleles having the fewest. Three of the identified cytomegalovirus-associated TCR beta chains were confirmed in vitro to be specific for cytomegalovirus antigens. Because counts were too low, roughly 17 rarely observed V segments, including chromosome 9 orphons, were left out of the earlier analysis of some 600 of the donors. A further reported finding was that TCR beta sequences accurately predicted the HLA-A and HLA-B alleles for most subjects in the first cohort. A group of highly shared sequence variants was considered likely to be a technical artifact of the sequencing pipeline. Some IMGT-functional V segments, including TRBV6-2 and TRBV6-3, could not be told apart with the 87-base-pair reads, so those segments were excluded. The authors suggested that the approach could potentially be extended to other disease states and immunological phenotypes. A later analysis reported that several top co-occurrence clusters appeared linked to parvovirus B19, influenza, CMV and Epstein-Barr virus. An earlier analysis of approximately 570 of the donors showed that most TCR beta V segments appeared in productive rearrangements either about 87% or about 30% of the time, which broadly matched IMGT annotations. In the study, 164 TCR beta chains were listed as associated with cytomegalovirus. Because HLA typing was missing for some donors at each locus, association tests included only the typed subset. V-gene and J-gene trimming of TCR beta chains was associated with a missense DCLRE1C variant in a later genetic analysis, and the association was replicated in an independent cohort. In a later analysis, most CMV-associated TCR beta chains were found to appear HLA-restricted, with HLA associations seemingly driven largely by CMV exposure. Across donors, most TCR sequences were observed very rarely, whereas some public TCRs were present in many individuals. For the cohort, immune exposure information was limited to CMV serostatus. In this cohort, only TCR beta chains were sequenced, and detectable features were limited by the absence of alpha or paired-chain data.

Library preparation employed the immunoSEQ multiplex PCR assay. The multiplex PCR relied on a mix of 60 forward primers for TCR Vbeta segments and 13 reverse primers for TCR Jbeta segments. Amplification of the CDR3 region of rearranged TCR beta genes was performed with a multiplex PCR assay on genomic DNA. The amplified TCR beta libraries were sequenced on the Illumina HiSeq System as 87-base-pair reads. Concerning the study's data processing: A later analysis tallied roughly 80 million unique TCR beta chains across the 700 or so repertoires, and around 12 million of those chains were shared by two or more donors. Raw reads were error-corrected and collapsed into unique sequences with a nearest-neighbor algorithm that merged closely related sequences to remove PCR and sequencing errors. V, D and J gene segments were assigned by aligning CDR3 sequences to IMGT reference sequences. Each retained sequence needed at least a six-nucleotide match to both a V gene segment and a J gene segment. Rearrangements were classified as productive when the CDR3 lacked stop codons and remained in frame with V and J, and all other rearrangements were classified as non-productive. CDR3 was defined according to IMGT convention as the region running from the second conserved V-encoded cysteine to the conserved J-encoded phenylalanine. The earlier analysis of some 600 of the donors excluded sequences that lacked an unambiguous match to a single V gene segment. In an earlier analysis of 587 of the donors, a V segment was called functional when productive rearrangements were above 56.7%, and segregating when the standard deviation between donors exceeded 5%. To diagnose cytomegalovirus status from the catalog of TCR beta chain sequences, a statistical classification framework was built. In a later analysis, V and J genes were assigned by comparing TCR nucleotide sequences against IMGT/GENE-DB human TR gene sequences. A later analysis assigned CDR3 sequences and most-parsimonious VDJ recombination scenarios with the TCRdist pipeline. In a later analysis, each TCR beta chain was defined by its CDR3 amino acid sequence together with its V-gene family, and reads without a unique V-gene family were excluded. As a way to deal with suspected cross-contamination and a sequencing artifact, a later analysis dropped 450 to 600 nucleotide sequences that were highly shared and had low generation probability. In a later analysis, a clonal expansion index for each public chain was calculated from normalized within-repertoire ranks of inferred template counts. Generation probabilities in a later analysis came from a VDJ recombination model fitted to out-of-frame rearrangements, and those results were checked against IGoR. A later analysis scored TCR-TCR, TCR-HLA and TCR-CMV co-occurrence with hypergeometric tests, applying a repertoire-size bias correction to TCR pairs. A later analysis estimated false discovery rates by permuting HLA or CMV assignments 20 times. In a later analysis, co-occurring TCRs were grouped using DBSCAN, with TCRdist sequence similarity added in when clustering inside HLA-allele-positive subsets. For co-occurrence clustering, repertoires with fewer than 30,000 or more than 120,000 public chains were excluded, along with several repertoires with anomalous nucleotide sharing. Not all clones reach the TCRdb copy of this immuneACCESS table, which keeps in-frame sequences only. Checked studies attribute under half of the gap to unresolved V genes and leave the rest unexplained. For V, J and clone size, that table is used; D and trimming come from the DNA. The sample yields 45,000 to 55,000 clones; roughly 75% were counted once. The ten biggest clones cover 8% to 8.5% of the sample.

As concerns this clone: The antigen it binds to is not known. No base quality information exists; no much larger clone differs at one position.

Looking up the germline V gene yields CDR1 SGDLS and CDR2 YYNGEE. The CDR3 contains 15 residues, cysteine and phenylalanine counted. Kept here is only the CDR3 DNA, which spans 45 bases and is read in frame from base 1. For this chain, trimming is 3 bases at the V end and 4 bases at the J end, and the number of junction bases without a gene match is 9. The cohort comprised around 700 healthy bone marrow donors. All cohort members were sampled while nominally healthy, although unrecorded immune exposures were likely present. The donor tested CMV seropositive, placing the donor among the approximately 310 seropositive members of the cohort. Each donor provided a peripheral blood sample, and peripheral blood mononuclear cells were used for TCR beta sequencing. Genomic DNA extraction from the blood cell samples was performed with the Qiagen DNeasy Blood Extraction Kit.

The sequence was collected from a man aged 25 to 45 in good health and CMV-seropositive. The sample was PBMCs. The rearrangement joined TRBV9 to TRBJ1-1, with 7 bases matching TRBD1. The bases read TGTGCCAGCAGCGCACAGGGAGCAGGGGGCACTGAAGCTTTCTTT. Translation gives CASSAQGAGGTEAFF.